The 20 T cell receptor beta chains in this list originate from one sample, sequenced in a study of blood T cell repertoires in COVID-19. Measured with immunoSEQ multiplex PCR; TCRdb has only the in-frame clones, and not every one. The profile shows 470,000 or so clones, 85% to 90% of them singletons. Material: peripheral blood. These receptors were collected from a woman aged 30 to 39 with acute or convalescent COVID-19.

The CDR3 here is CASAPGSKADTQYF. The CDR3 DNA follows: TGTGCCAGCGCCCCCGGGTCAAAGGCGGATACGCAGTATTTT. The chain has TRBV6-5 and TRBJ2-3; D ambiguous. The CDR3 totals 14 residues. In germline, CDR1 is MNHEY, CDR2 SVGAGI. V was clipped by 8 bases and J by 6 bases, with 18 bases between them.

The CDR3 loop reads CASSSRSGGIANEKLFF. The CDR3, as DNA: TGTGCCAGCAGCAGTAGGAGCGGGGGTATAGCTAATGAAAAACTGTTTTTT. V usage is TRBV7-8 and J usage is TRBJ1-4, with D maybe TRBD1 (5 bases). Trimming removed 5 bases at V and 3 bases at J, with 19 bases between. Germline V lookup: CDR1 SGHVS, CDR2 FQNEAQ. The CDR3 is made up of 17 amino acids.

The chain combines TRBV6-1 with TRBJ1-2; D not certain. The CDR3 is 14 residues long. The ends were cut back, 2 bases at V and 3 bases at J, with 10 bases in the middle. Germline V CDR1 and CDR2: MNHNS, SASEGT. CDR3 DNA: TGTGCCAGCAGTGAAATACTGTTGGACTATGGCTACACCTTC. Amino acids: CASSEILLDYGYTF.

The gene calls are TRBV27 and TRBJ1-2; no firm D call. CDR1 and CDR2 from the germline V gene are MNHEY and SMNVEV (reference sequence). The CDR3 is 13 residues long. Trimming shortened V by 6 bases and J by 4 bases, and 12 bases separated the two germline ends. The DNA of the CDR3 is TGTGCCAGCAGCTTAGCCCCTACCTATGGCTACACCTTC. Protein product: CASSLAPTYGYTF.

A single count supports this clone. CDR3 nucleotide sequence: TGTGCCAGCAATGTAGGGGTTAGCACAGATACGCAGTATTTT. It codes for CASNVGVSTDTQYF. The rearrangement uses TRBV9 and TRBJ2-3; weak D call: TRBD1 (5 bases). CDR1 SGDLS and CDR2 YYNGEE come from the germline V gene. This CDR3 spans 14 amino acids. Trimming shortened V by 6 bases and J by 0 bases, and 11 bases separated the two germline ends. The full variable domain, completed using reference TRBV9 and TRBJ2-3, is DSGVTQTPKHLITATGQRVTLRCSPRSGDLSVYWYQQSLDQGLQFLIQYYNGEERAKGNILERFSAQQFPDLHSELNLSSLELGDSALYFCASNVGVSTDTQYFGPGTRLTVL.

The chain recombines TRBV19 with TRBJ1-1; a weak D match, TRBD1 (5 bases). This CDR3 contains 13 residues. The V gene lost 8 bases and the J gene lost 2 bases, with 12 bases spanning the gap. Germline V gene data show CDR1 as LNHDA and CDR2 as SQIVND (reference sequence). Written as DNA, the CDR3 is TGTGCCAGTTCTAGGCGGGGCAACACTGAAGCTTTCTTT. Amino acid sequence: CASSRRGNTEAFF.

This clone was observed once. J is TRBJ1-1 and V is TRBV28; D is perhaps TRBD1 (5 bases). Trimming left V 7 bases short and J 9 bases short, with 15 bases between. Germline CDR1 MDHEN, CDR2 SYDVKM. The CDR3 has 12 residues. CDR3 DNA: TGTGCCAGCAACATACGGGGGGGGAAAGCTTTCTTT. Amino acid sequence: CASNIRGGKAFF.

As DNA, the CDR3 is TGTGCCAGTAGTCTCGGGGCTAGCGGGGTAATCAATGAGCAGTTCTTC. Translating it yields CASSLGASGVINEQFF. The rearrangement links TRBV19 to TRBJ2-1; 9 nucleotides line up with TRBD2. J lost 6 bases, V lost 5 bases, and 11 bases had no gene match. The CDR3 contains 16 residues. The germline V gene encodes CDR1 LNHDA and CDR2 SQIVND (reference sequence).

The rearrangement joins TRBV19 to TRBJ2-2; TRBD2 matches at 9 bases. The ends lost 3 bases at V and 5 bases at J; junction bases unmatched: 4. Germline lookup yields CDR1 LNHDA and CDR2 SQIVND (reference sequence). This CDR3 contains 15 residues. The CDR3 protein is CASSMRGGSTGELFF. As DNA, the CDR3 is TGTGCCAGTAGTATGCGGGGGGGAAGTACCGGGGAGCTGTTTTTT.

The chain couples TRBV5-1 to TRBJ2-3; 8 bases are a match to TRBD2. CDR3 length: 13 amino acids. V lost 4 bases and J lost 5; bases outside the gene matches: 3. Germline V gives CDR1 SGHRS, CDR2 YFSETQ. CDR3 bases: TGCGCCAGCAGCCCGGCGGGAGGAGATACGCAGTATTTT. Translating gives CASSPAGGDTQYF.

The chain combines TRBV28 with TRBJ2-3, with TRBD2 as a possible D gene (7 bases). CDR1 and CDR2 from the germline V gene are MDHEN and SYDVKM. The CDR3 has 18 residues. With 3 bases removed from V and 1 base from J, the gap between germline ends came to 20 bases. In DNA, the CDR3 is TGTGCCAGCAGTTTGTGGGGGGGCGGTGGCCAGGGCACAGATACGCAGTATTTT. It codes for CASSLWGGGGQGTDTQYF.

CDR3 residues: CATLSGGSATQYF. In nucleotides, the CDR3 is TGTGCCACCCTTAGCGGGGGCTCGGCTACGCAGTATTTT. The chain links TRBV6-5 to TRBJ2-3; TRBD2 aligns across 9 bases. This CDR3 comprises 13 residues. CDR1 is MNHEY and CDR2 is SVGAGI in the germline V gene. The ends lost 10 bases at V and 8 bases at J; junction bases unmatched: 10.

The CDR3: CASSYRRAGNTIYF. Written as DNA, the CDR3 is TGTGCCAGCAGTTATAGGAGGGCTGGAAACACCATATATTTT. The chain links TRBV6-2 or TRBV6-3 to TRBJ1-3; D unclear. The V gene lost 3 bases and the J gene lost 2 bases, with 8 bases spanning the gap. Germline loops: CDR1 MNHEY, CDR2 SVGEGT. The length of the CDR3 is 14 residues.

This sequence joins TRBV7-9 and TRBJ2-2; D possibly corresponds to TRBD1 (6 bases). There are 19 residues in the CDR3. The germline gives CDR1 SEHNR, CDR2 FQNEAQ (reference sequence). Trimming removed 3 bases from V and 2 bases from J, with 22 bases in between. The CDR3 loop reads CASSLSNHRDPSNTGELFF. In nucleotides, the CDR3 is TGTGCCAGCAGCTTGTCGAACCACAGGGACCCCTCCAACACCGGGGAGCTGTTTTTT. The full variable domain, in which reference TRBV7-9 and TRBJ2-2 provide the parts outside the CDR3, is DTGVSQNPRHKITKRGQNVTFRCDPISEHNRLYWYRQTLGQGPEFLTYFQNEAQLEKSRLLSDRFSAERPKGSFSTLEIQRTEQGDSAMYLCASSLSNHRDPSNTGELFFGEGSRLTVL.

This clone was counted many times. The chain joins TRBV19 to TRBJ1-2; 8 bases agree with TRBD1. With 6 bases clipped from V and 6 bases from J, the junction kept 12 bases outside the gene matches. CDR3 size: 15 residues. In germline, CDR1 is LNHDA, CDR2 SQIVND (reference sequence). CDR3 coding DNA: TGTGCCAGTAGATTCGTACCTGGCAGGGGGCATGGCTACACCTTC. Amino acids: CASRFVPGRGHGYTF.

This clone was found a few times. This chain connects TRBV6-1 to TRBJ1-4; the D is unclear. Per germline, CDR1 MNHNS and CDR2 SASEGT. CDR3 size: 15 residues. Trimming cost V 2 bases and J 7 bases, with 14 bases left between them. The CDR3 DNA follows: TGTGCCAGCAGTGAACGTTCGGGAATAGGTGAAAAACTGTTTTTT. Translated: CASSERSGIGEKLFF.

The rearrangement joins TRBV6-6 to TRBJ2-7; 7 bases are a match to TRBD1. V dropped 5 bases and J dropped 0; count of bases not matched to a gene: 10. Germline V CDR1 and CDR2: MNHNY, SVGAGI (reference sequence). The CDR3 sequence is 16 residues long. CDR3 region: CASSKPKTGTSYEQYF. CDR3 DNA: TGTGCCAGCAGTAAGCCAAAGACAGGGACCTCCTACGAGCAGTACTTC.

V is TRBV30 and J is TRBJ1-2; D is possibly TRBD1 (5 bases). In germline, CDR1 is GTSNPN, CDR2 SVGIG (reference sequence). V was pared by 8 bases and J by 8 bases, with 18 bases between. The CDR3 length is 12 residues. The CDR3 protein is CAAEKAGKGYTF. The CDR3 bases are TGTGCCGCGGAAAAGGCAGGGAAAGGCTACACCTTC.

This chain's CDR3 is CASSPPGPREGEQFF. The CDR3 nucleotides read TGTGCCAGCAGCCCCCCGGGGCCGAGGGAGGGTGAGCAGTTCTTC. This rearrangement joins TRBV27 to TRBJ2-1; 7 bases fit TRBD2. CDR3 size: 15 residues. V shed 6 bases and J 9 bases; nucleotides not matched to a gene: 14. Germline V gives CDR1 MNHEY, CDR2 SMNVEV (reference sequence).

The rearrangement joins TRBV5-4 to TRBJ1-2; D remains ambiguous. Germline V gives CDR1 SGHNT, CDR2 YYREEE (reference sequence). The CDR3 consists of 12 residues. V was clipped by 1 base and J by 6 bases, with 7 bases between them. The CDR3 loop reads CASSLFRDGYTF. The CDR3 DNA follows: TGTGCCAGCAGCTTGTTTCGGGATGGCTACACCTTC.